The 22 T cell receptor beta chains below were found in one sample sequenced in a study of T cells after yellow fever vaccination. TCRdb re-called the 5' RACE reads through MiXCR, storing one row per CDR3 protein. The table lists 400,000 or so distinct CDR3 sequences, roughly 12% of them singletons. This material consisted of PBMCs, taken on the day of the first yellow fever vaccination. The receptor set was obtained from a man aged 18 to 30 who received the YFV17D yellow fever vaccine.

This chain joins TRBV19 and TRBJ2-7; TRBD1 matches 7 bases. The CDR3 is 14 residues long. Unmatched junction bases numbered 3, after V lost 4 bases and J lost 0 bases. Germline-derived CDR1 and CDR2 are LNHDA and SQIVND (reference sequence). The CDR3 region has the DNA TGTGCCAGTAGTAGACAGGGTCCCTCCTACGAGCAGTACTTC. Translation gives CASSRQGPSYEQYF. The whole variable domain, filled in from reference TRBV19 and TRBJ2-7, reads DGGITQSPKYLFRKEGQNVTLSCEQNLNHDAMYWYRQDPGQGLRLIYYSQIVNDFQKGDIAEGYSVSREKKESFPLTVTSAQKNPTAFYLCASSRQGPSYEQYFGPGTRLTVT.

This clonotype was counted between two and nine times. The chain employs TRBV21-1 and TRBJ1-5. TRBV21-1 is tagged as a pseudogene. This CDR3 is built from 15 residues. DNA of the CDR3: TGTGCCAGCAGCAGGCTAGGGACGGCCAATCAGCCCCAGCATTTT. It specifies CASSRLGTANQPQHF.

This clonotype was observed a few times. The rearrangement uses TRBV9 and TRBJ2-3; 10 bases are shared with TRBD2. With 3 bases clipped from V and 3 bases from J, the junction kept 7 bases outside the gene matches. The germline V gene encodes CDR1 SGDLS and CDR2 YYNGEE. This CDR3 region has 16 residues. The CDR3 sequence: CASSASGGLATDTQYF. CDR3 coding DNA: TGTGCCAGCAGCGCCTCCGGGGGACTAGCGACAGATACGCAGTATTTT. Full variable domain (remainder filled in from reference TRBV9 and TRBJ2-3): DSGVTQTPKHLITATGQRVTLRCSPRSGDLSVYWYQQSLDQGLQFLIQYYNGEERAKGNILERFSAQQFPDLHSELNLSSLELGDSALYFCASSASGGLATDTQYFGPGTRLTVL.

The V and J genes are TRBV6-6 and TRBJ1-1; D not resolved. The CDR3 contains 13 residues. Trimming pared 7 bases from V and 5 bases from J, leaving 14 bases between. Per germline, CDR1 MNHNY and CDR2 SVGAGI (reference sequence). CDR3 sequence reads: CASTLSIGTEAFF. The DNA for the CDR3 is TGTGCCAGCACTCTATCAATTGGGACTGAAGCTTTCTTT.

This clonotype was recorded a few times. The chain has TRBV9 and TRBJ2-3; D gene ambiguous. V was trimmed by 4 bases and J by 3 bases, leaving 9 bases between them. Germline CDR1 is SGDLS and CDR2 is YYNGEE. The CDR3 has 13 residues. Here the CDR3 reads CASSLQTTDTQYF. CDR3 nucleotides: TGTGCCAGCAGCCTCCAAACGACAGATACGCAGTATTTT.

At least ten counts were recorded for this clonotype. The chain joins TRBV10-3 to TRBJ1-2, with 9 bases lining up with TRBD1. J was trimmed by 8 bases and V by 3 bases; bases with no gene match: 7. The CDR3 length is 14 residues. Germline V gives CDR1 ENHRY, CDR2 SYGVKD. The DNA for the CDR3 is TGTGCCATCAGTGATGAGGGGACAGGGAGAGGCTACACCTTC. As protein: CAISDEGTGRGYTF.

Only a few counts were recorded for this clonotype. The chain joins TRBV9 to TRBJ2-2, with D perhaps matching TRBD1 (5 bases). This CDR3 comprises 15 residues. CDR1 is SGDLS and CDR2 is YYNGEE in the germline V gene. Trimming stripped 0 bases from V and 5 bases from J, with 11 bases between. The CDR3 here is CASSVETALTGELFF. CDR3 DNA: TGTGCCAGCAGCGTAGAGACAGCGTTAACCGGGGAGCTGTTTTTT.

The chain couples TRBV6-1 to TRBJ1-2; maybe TRBD1 (5 bases). The V and J ends lost 5 bases and 8 bases respectively, with 21 bases between them. CDR3 length: 15 amino acids. The germline V gene encodes CDR1 MNHNS and CDR2 SASEGT. DNA for the CDR3: TGTGCCAGCAGTCGAGGCAGGGCCACGGACGGGGGCTACACCTTC. Translated: CASSRGRATDGGYTF.

This sequence joins TRBV28 and TRBJ2-1; a weak D match, TRBD2 (5 bases). V gave up 8 bases and J gave up 3 bases, with 14 bases separating them. The CDR3 contains 14 residues. In germline, CDR1 is MDHEN, CDR2 SYDVKM. The chain's CDR3 is CASAGESFYNEQFF. Written as DNA, the CDR3 is TGTGCCAGCGCCGGGGAAAGTTTCTACAATGAGCAGTTCTTC.

This chain uses TRBV9 with TRBJ2-5; tentatively, D is TRBD1 (6 bases). Germline CDR1 is SGDLS and CDR2 is YYNGEE. The V gene lost 3 bases and the J gene lost 0 bases, with 9 bases spanning the gap. The CDR3 spans 14 residues. DNA for the CDR3: TGTGCCAGCAGCGCTCAGGGGAACCAAGAGACCCAGTACTTC. Amino acids: CASSAQGNQETQYF.

The chain joins TRBV9 to TRBJ2-5; a weak D match, TRBD1 (5 bases). The germline gives CDR1 SGDLS, CDR2 YYNGEE. V lost 4 bases to trimming and J lost 1 base, with 17 bases between them. The CDR3 spans 16 residues. Written as DNA, the CDR3 is TGTGCCAGCAGCACCTACTCCGGTGGGGCCCAAGAGACCCAGTACTTC. Protein product: CASSTYSGGAQETQYF.

This clonotype was seen ten or more times. V usage is TRBV12-3 or TRBV12-4 and J usage is TRBJ1-4, with D perhaps TRBD1 (5 bases). This CDR3 region has 14 residues. Between the trimmed V and J ends, which lost 6 bases and 0 bases, there was a span of 8 bases. The CDR3 region is CASSRVATNEKLFF. In DNA form, the CDR3 reads TGTGCCAGCAGCAGGGTGGCAACTAATGAAAAACTGTTTTTT.

This clonotype was seen repeatedly, ten times or more. The rearrangement uses TRBV5-1 and TRBJ2-4, with no clear D. V dropped 0 bases and J dropped 8 bases, with 15 bases sitting between them. CDR3 length: 15 residues. Germline V CDR1 and CDR2: SGHRS, YFSETQ. The CDR3 DNA is TGCGCCAGCAGCTTGGGAGCGCCCGTTAATCACATTCAGTACTTC. Translating gives CASSLGAPVNHIQYF.

The chain combines TRBV7-8 with TRBJ2-3; 10 bases are shared with TRBD2. The V segment lost 1 base and the J segment 4 bases; nucleotides outside the gene matches: 5. Germline assignment: CDR1 SGHVS and CDR2 FQNEAQ. This CDR3 comprises 16 residues. In DNA, the CDR3 is TGTGCCAGCAGCTTAGTCGAGCGGGGGGGCCCAGATACGCAGTATTTT. Its protein is CASSLVERGGPDTQYF.

This clonotype has more than one count but fewer than ten. This rearrangement joins TRBV6-5 to TRBJ2-1; a possible D gene is TRBD1 (6 bases). The germline CDR1 and CDR2 sequences are MNHEY and SVGAGI. Trimming left V 4 bases short and J 8 bases short, with 18 bases between. The CDR3 totals 15 residues. CDR3 sequence (DNA): TGTGCCAGCAGTTCTAGAAGTACAGGGTTGCATGAGCAGTTCTTC. Its protein product is CASSSRSTGLHEQFF.

This sequence joins TRBV4-1 and TRBJ1-5; 10 bases agree with TRBD1. The junction had 6 bases not matched to a gene; V was cut back by 2 bases and J by 5 bases. This CDR3 has 16 amino acids. The germline V gene has CDR1 MGHRA and CDR2 YSYEKL. The CDR3 is CASSQPGQGKYQPQHF. The CDR3 DNA reads as TGCGCCAGCAGCCAACCGGGACAGGGGAAATATCAGCCCCAGCATTTT.

V is TRBV16 and J is TRBJ1-1; D not certain. The CDR3 has 14 amino acids. V gave up 3 bases and J gave up 1 base, with 9 bases separating them. Germline CDR1 reads KGHSY; CDR2 reads FQNENV. Here the CDR3 reads CASSQRSANTEAFF. For the CDR3, the DNA is TGTGCCAGCAGCCAGAGGTCGGCGAACACTGAAGCTTTCTTT.

V is TRBV5-1 and J is TRBJ2-1; D is undetermined. Between the trimmed V and J ends, which lost 1 base and 0 bases, there was a span of 8 bases. The length of the CDR3 is 15 residues. Germline V lookup: CDR1 SGHRS, CDR2 YFSETQ. Here the CDR3 DNA reads TGCGCCAGCAGCTTGTTAGTAGGCTCCTACAATGAGCAGTTCTTC. It translates to CASSLLVGSYNEQFF.

This clonotype has just a few counts. This rearrangement joins TRBV11-2 to TRBJ2-1; 15 bases are a match to TRBD2. CDR1 and CDR2 from the germline V gene are SGHAT and FQNNGV. This CDR3 has 18 residues. V dropped 2 bases and J dropped 3; count of bases not matched to a gene: 5. The CDR3 DNA is TGTGCCAGCAGCTTAATGGGGACTAGCGGGGGGCGCTACAATGAGCAGTTCTTC. This sequence encodes CASSLMGTSGGRYNEQFF.

This clonotype was observed many times. This chain joins TRBV7-2 and TRBJ2-1; either TRBD1 or TRBD2 may fit D (5 bases each). CDR1 is SGHTA, CDR2 FQGNSA, per germline. V lost 5 bases, J lost 6 bases, and 14 bases lay in between. CDR3 length: 14 residues. As DNA, the CDR3 is TGTGCCAGCAGCCGACCCCCCGGGACCAATGAGCAGTTCTTC. Protein product: CASSRPPGTNEQFF. The variable domain in full, completed from reference TRBV7-2 and TRBJ2-1, reads GAGVSQSPSNKVTEKGKDVELRCDPISGHTALYWYRQSLGQGLEFLIYFQGNSAPDKSGLPSDRFSAERTGGSVSTLTIQRTQQEDSAVYLCASSRPPGTNEQFFGPGTRLTVL.

Only a few counts were recorded for this clonotype. The gene calls are TRBV15 and TRBJ2-1; a possible D gene is TRBD2 (5 bases). Deletions cut 1 base from V and 10 bases from J, with 11 bases between. Germline lookup yields CDR1 LNHNV and CDR2 YYDKDF (reference sequence). The CDR3 is 13 amino acids. The CDR3 loop is CATSRARPGEQFF. CDR3 DNA sequence: TGTGCCACCAGCAGAGCGCGACCGGGAGAGCAGTTCTTC. The full variable domain, in which reference TRBV15 and TRBJ2-1 provide the parts outside the CDR3, is DAMVIQNPRYQVTQFGKPVTLSCSQTLNHNVMYWYQQKSSQAPKLLFHYYDKDFNNEADTPDNFQSRRPNTSFCFLDIRSPGLGDTAMYLCATSRARPGEQFFGPGTRLTVL.

The chain couples TRBV12-3 or TRBV12-4 to TRBJ1-2; tentative D call: TRBD1 (5 bases). The length of the CDR3 is 12 residues. V lost 4 bases and J 4 bases, leaving 7 bases between the germline ends. The CDR3 DNA sequence: TGTGCCAGCAGTTGGGGCTCCTATGGCTACACCTTC. Its translation: CASSWGSYGYTF.